One and the same sample provided the 20 T cell receptor beta chains below, sequenced in a study of cytomegalovirus exposure and HLA in healthy donors. The PCR contained 60 Vbeta and 13 Jbeta primers. Generated by immunoSEQ multiplex PCR, the TCRdb table keeps only in-frame clones and is missing some. This sample's clone table lists about 160,000 clones. The specimen sequenced was PBMCs. The receptors here all came from a woman aged 60 to 75 in good health and CMV-seronegative.

The chain carries TRBV7-2 and TRBJ1-1; D is perhaps TRBD1 (5 bases). CDR3 size: 13 residues. V was pared by 5 bases and J by 4 bases, with 11 bases between. CDR1 is SGHTA, CDR2 FQGNSA, per germline. CDR3 sequence (DNA): TGTGCCAGCAGCCTAGACAGAGCCACTGAAGCTTTCTTT. Translated, it gives CASSLDRATEAFF.

This chain joins TRBV5-1 and TRBJ1-1; TRBD1 agrees at 8 bases. V lost 4 bases, J lost 4 bases, and 6 bases stayed unmatched. The CDR3 spans 14 residues. Germline V gives CDR1 SGHRS, CDR2 YFSETQ. This chain's CDR3 is CASSLQGDSTEAFF. The CDR3, as DNA: TGCGCCAGCAGCCTACAGGGGGATAGCACTGAAGCTTTCTTT. Full variable domain (missing parts from reference TRBV5-1 and TRBJ1-1): KAGVTQTPRYLIKTRGQQVTLSCSPISGHRSVSWYQQTPGQGLQFLFEYFSETQRNKGNFPGRFSGRQFSNSRSEMNVSTLELGDSALYLCASSLQGDSTEAFFGQGTRLTVV.

The V and J genes are TRBV5-1 and TRBJ1-2; tentatively, D is TRBD1 (6 bases). Trimming stripped 2 bases from V and 2 bases from J, with 7 bases between. Germline V gives CDR1 SGHRS, CDR2 YFSETQ. The length of the CDR3 is 13 residues. The DNA of the CDR3 is TGCGCCAGCAGCTTAAGGGGGAACTATGGCTACACCTTC. Translating gives CASSLRGNYGYTF.

V usage is TRBV5-6 and J usage is TRBJ2-4, with TRBD2 matching over 11 bases. This CDR3 is built from 16 residues. The V and J ends lost 4 bases and 0 bases, in that order; junction bases with no gene match: 3. Germline V CDR1 and CDR2: SGHDT, YYEEEE. CDR3 coding DNA: TGTGCCAGCAGCACCGGGACTAGCGGAGCCAAAAACATTCAGTACTTC. This sequence encodes CASSTGTSGAKNIQYF.

DNA for the CDR3: TGTGCCAGCAGCTCCTACGGAGGGAGGGCCAAAAACATTCAGTACTTC. Its protein is CASSSYGGRAKNIQYF. The chain employs TRBV5-4 and TRBJ2-4; D is possibly TRBD2 (6 bases). The germline V and J ends were trimmed by 3 bases and 1 base, with 14 bases remaining between them. CDR1 is SGHNT, CDR2 YYREEE, per germline (reference sequence). The CDR3 is made up of 16 amino acids.

CDR3 protein: CASGSLTRAEQGWGEKLFF. DNA of the CDR3: TGTGCTAGTGGTTCCCTGACCAGAGCCGAACAGGGTTGGGGTGAAAAACTGTTTTTT. The chain couples TRBV12-5 to TRBJ1-4, with a weak D call TRBD1 (6 bases). The CDR3 has 19 amino acids. With 4 bases removed from V and 7 bases from J, the gap between germline ends came to 28 bases. The germline gives CDR1 LGHNT, CDR2 FRNRAP.

V usage is TRBV5-1 and J usage is TRBJ2-1; maybe TRBD2 (5 bases). Trimming left V 2 bases short and J 8 bases short, with 14 bases between. The CDR3 is 14 residues long. Germline loops: CDR1 SGHRS, CDR2 YFSETQ. CDR3 nucleotides: TGCGCCAGCAGCTTTGGCGGGCCCTCCGATGAGCAGTTCTTC. Amino acid sequence: CASSFGGPSDEQFF.

The genes are TRBV7-2 and TRBJ2-5; tentative D call: TRBD1 (6 bases). V dropped 3 bases and J dropped 5 bases, with 22 bases sitting between them. Germline V CDR1 and CDR2: SGHTA, FQGNSA. The CDR3 runs to 17 residues. In nucleotides, the CDR3 is TGTGCCAGCAGCTTCTCTACAGGGATAAGATTGGGGGAGACCCAGTACTTC. It yields the protein CASSFSTGIRLGETQYF.

CDR3 sequence reads: CASSLGTTYNSPLHF. In nucleotides, the CDR3 is TGCGCCAGCAGCTTGGGGACTACCTATAATTCACCCCTCCACTTT. V usage is TRBV5-1 and J usage is TRBJ1-6; D gene uncertain. The CDR3 consists of 15 residues. V was shortened by 0 bases and J by 2 bases, with 6 bases between the two germline ends. Germline CDR1 is SGHRS and CDR2 is YFSETQ.

The chain recombines TRBV5-4 with TRBJ2-7, with 7 bases matching TRBD2. V lost 3 bases, J lost 5 bases, and 5 bases stayed unmatched. CDR1 and CDR2 (germline): SGHNT, YYREEE (reference sequence). The CDR3 has 13 residues. This CDR3 is CASSSGLIDEQYF. The CDR3 nucleotides read TGTGCCAGCAGCTCGGGACTAATCGACGAGCAGTACTTC.

The chain employs TRBV5-1 and TRBJ1-3, with 7 bases fitting TRBD1. Germline lookup yields CDR1 SGHRS and CDR2 YFSETQ. The CDR3 has 16 amino acids. V trimming: 4 bases; J trimming: 8 bases; junction bases outside the gene matches: 15. As DNA, the CDR3 is TGCGCCAGCAGCCCGGAAGGGTTCACAGGGGTTGACACCATATATTTT. Amino acids: CASSPEGFTGVDTIYF.

The V and J genes are TRBV7-3 and TRBJ2-2; no clear D gene. The CDR3 consists of 16 residues. Germline assignment: CDR1 SGHTA and CDR2 FQGTGA. V lost 1 base, J lost 0 bases, and 9 bases lay in between. In DNA, the CDR3 is TGTGCCAGCAGCTTAAGCAGCGCCGCGAACACCGGGGAGCTGTTTTTT. This encodes CASSLSSAANTGELFF.

The chain joins TRBV6-1 to TRBJ2-7, with 8 bases lining up with TRBD1. The CDR3 is made up of 13 amino acids. Trimming took 7 bases from V and 6 from J; bases not matched to a gene: 8. Per germline, CDR1 MNHNS and CDR2 SASEGT. The CDR3 bases are TGTGCCAGCATGGGACAGGTAGGCGTCGAGCAGTACTTC. Translating it yields CASMGQVGVEQYF.

The V call is TRBV9, the J call TRBJ1-3; 7 positions agree with TRBD1. Germline trimming cut 3 bases from V and 4 bases from J; bases unmatched to any gene: 10. Per the germline V gene, CDR1 is SGDLS and CDR2 is YYNGEE. This CDR3 region has 16 residues. The CDR3 loop reads CASSGRRDRVGNTIYF. The CDR3 bases are TGTGCCAGCAGCGGTAGACGCGACAGGGTGGGAAACACCATATATTTT.

The chain combines TRBV5-5 with TRBJ2-2, with D perhaps matching TRBD1 (5 bases). Germline V gives CDR1 SGHKS, CDR2 YYEKEE (reference sequence). V was clipped by 1 base and J by 1 base, with 11 bases between them. This CDR3 spans 16 amino acids. Here the CDR3 reads CASSLLAGKNTGELFF. The CDR3 bases are TGTGCCAGCAGCTTGTTGGCAGGGAAGAACACCGGGGAGCTGTTTTTT. Filled out from reference TRBV5-5 and TRBJ2-2, the complete variable domain reads DAGVTQSPTHLIKTRGQQVTLRCSPISGHKSVSWYQQVLGQGPQFIFQYYEKEERGRGNFPDRFSARQFPNYSSELNVNALLLGDSALYLCASSLLAGKNTGELFFGEGSRLTVL.

The V gene is TRBV18, the J gene TRBJ1-1; no firm D call. In germline, CDR1 is KGHSH, CDR2 LQKENI. CDR3 length equals 15 residues. V was shortened by 2 bases and J by 0 bases, with 10 bases between the two germline ends. CDR3 nucleotide sequence: TGTGCCAGCTCACCAGAAGGACTTATGAACACTGAAGCTTTCTTT. Protein product: CASSPEGLMNTEAFF.

The V call is TRBV6-6, the J call TRBJ2-4, with 7 bases aligning to TRBD1. CDR1 is MNHNY, CDR2 SVGAGI, per germline (reference sequence). J was trimmed by 2 bases and V by 6 bases; bases with no gene match: 4. The length of the CDR3 is 14 residues. CDR3: CASREGGTKNIQYF. For the CDR3, the DNA is TGTGCCAGCAGGGAAGGGGGCACCAAAAACATTCAGTACTTC.

V gene TRBV29-1 combines with J gene TRBJ1-1; D is unclear. Germline V lookup: CDR1 SQVTM, CDR2 ANQGSEA. The ends were cut back, 7 bases at V and 0 bases at J, with 9 bases in the middle. CDR3 length: 12 amino acids. The CDR3 here is CSGTTLNTEAFF. In DNA, the CDR3 is TGCAGCGGGACTACTCTGAACACTGAAGCTTTCTTT.

The chain recombines TRBV10-3 with TRBJ1-1; 9 nucleotides line up with TRBD1. The CDR3 covers 17 residues. The V segment lost 3 bases and the J segment 0 bases; nucleotides outside the gene matches: 8. Germline V gene sequence: CDR1 ENHRY, CDR2 SYGVKD. The CDR3 DNA is TGTGCCATCAGTGAATCGGGACAGGGAACCCTGAACACTGAAGCTTTCTTT. It yields the protein CAISESGQGTLNTEAFF.

The rearrangement uses TRBV7-2 and TRBJ2-2, with 7 nucleotides matching TRBD2. This CDR3 has 14 residues. Germline assignment: CDR1 SGHTA and CDR2 FQGNSA. The J segment lost 5 bases and the V segment lost 2 bases, leaving 2 bases of the junction unmatched. CDR3 protein: CASSLWRETGELFF. In DNA form, the CDR3 reads TGTGCCAGCAGCTTATGGCGGGAGACCGGGGAGCTGTTTTTT.